This T cell receptor beta chain was observed in a study of T cell responses to AZD1222 COVID-19 vaccine. The table came from immunoSEQ multiplex PCR; TCRdb's copy has only in-frame clones and leaves some out. The data show about 100,000 clones, with around nine tenths seen just once and approximately 3% held by the top ten. The sample was peripheral blood, taken 28 days after the second dose of the MenACWY control vaccine. The clonotype originates from an adult who received the MenACWY meningococcal vaccine as a control.

CDR3 nucleotides: TGCGCCAGCAGCCAAGTGCCAGGGGGCATGGGCAATCAGCCCCAGCATTTT. It yields the protein CASSQVPGGMGNQPQHF. The chain joins TRBV4-1 to TRBJ1-5; 8 nucleotides line up with TRBD1. Germline loops: CDR1 MGHRA, CDR2 YSYEKL. The CDR3 is made up of 17 amino acids. V lost 1 base, J lost 2 bases, and 7 bases stayed unmatched.